This T cell receptor (beta chain) comes out of a study of cytomegalovirus exposure and HLA in healthy donors. The PCR made use of 60 Vbeta and 13 Jbeta primers. Profiled with immunoSEQ multiplex PCR; TCRdb holds only in-frame clones, not every one. Found here are about 150,000 clones, over 75% of them singletons; the top ten hold 1%. With 3 bases removed from V and 4 bases from J, the gap between germline ends came to 18 bases. Germline assignment: CDR1 LGHNA and CDR2 YSLEER. This CDR3 contains 16 residues. Sequencing was done on a sample of PBMCs. This sequence originates from a woman in her 50s in good health and CMV-seropositive. V gene TRBV4-3 combines with J gene TRBJ1-2; possible D gene TRBD1, 6 bases. The CDR3 DNA reads TGCGCCAGCAGCCACACACTCCCGACAGGCCCCTATGGCTACACCTTC. Protein product: CASSHTLPTGPYGYTF.